This passage covers 8 T cell receptor beta chains from one sample sequenced in a study of shared clonotypes between healthy human individuals. CD45RO-negative CD8 cells positively selected for CCR7 made up the naive population, which excluded terminally differentiated effector memory CD45RA+ cells. Profiled with immunoSEQ multiplex PCR; TCRdb holds only in-frame clones, not every one. The sample shows 800,000 or so clones, 96% of them seen only once. Sequencing was performed on naive CD8+ T cells sorted from blood. The source is a man aged 25 to 45 in good health.

This clone was seen once. The CDR3 DNA follows: TGTGCCAGCAGTTTAAGGGCGGGGAATAGCAATCAGCCCCAGCATTTT. It translates to CASSLRAGNSNQPQHF. This chain connects TRBV27 to TRBJ1-5; D unresolved. V shed 2 bases and J shed 0 bases, with 11 bases lying between them. The germline V gene encodes CDR1 MNHEY and CDR2 SMNVEV (reference sequence). The CDR3 covers 16 residues.

The genes are TRBV19 and TRBJ2-1; 14 bases line up with TRBD2. CDR1 is LNHDA and CDR2 is SQIVND in the germline V gene (reference sequence). The CDR3 loop spans 16 amino acids. Trimming at V came to 5 bases and at J to 10 bases, leaving 10 bases not matched to a gene. CDR3 loop: CASSSRLAGGPTEQFF. DNA for the CDR3: TGTGCCAGTAGTTCCCGACTAGCGGGAGGGCCGACGGAGCAGTTCTTC.

The chain couples TRBV7-7 to TRBJ2-3; 15 bases map to TRBD2. This CDR3 region has 15 residues. Germline trimming cut 5 bases from V and 6 bases from J; bases unmatched to any gene: 3. Germline values: CDR1 SSHAT, CDR2 FNYEAQ (reference sequence). The CDR3 region has the DNA TGTGCCAGCAGCGAGGGACTAGCGGGAGGTGATACGCAGTATTTT. Its translation is CASSEGLAGGDTQYF.

The V and J genes are TRBV7-8 and TRBJ2-3; D might be TRBD1 or TRBD2, each matching 7 bases. CDR3 length: 16 residues. Looked up from germline, CDR1 is SGHVS and CDR2 is FQNEAQ. The V and J ends lost 5 bases and 0 bases respectively, with 15 bases between them. CDR3 protein: CASSPGGQPSTDTQYF. CDR3 DNA sequence: TGTGCCAGCAGCCCGGGGGGACAGCCAAGCACAGATACGCAGTATTTT. The full variable domain, in which reference TRBV7-8 and TRBJ2-3 provide the parts outside the CDR3, is GAGVSQSPRYKVAKRGQDVALRCDPISGHVSLFWYQQALGQGPEFLTYFQNEAQLDKSGLPSDRFFAERPEGSVSTLKIQRTQQEDSAVYLCASSPGGQPSTDTQYFGPGTRLTVL.

This clone was picked up one time. The rearrangement joins TRBV19 to TRBJ2-5, with 8 bases matching TRBD2. Germline trimming cut 3 bases from V and 5 bases from J; bases unmatched to any gene: 8. Germline CDR1 LNHDA, CDR2 SQIVND (reference sequence). The CDR3 sequence is 15 residues long. The CDR3 DNA reads TGTGCCAGTAGTATCACGGGACTAGGAATGGAGACCCAGTACTTC. Its protein is CASSITGLGMETQYF.

The V and J genes are TRBV7-9 and TRBJ2-7; D is undetermined. This CDR3 is built from 12 residues. Trimming removed 7 bases from V and 0 bases from J, with 7 bases in between. Germline V lookup: CDR1 SEHNR, CDR2 FQNEAQ (reference sequence). CDR3 bases: TGTGCCAGCAATGACAACTCCTACGAGCAGTACTTC. Its translation: CASNDNSYEQYF.

The V gene is TRBV5-1, the J gene TRBJ2-7; 9 bases are a match to TRBD1. The J segment lost 4 bases and the V segment lost 4 bases, leaving 9 bases of the junction unmatched. The CDR3 covers 15 residues. From germline, CDR1 is SGHRS and CDR2 YFSETQ. CDR3 sequence (DNA): TGCGCCAGCAGCCTTCGCGGGGACAGGGTTTACGAGCAGTACTTC. Amino acid sequence: CASSLRGDRVYEQYF.

V and J are TRBV29-1 and TRBJ1-1; unclear D gene. There are 13 residues in the CDR3. V lost 7 bases to trimming and J lost 3 bases, with 15 bases between them. Germline-derived CDR1 and CDR2 are SQVTM and ANQGSEA. This chain's CDR3 is CSGIAGQHTEAFF. The CDR3 nucleotides are TGCAGCGGGATAGCAGGTCAGCACACTGAAGCTTTCTTT. Variable domain in full (rest from reference TRBV29-1 and TRBJ1-1): SAVISQKPSRDICQRGTSLTIQCQVDSQVTMMFWYRQQPGQSLTLIATANQGSEATYESGFVIDKFPISRPNLTFSTLTVSNMSPEDSSIYLCSGIAGQHTEAFFGQGTRLTVV.